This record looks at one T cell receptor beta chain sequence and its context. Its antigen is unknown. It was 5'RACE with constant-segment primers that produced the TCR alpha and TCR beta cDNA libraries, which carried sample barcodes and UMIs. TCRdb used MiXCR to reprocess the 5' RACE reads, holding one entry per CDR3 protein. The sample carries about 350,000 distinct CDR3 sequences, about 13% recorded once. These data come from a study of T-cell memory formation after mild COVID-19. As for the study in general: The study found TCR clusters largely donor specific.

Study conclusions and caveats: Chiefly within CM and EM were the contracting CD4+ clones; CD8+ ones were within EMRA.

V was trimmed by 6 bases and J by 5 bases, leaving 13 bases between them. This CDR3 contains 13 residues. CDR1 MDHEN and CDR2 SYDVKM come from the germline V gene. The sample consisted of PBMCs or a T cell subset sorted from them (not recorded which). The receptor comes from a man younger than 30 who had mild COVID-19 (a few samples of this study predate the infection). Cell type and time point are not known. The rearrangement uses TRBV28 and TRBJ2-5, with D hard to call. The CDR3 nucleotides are TGTGCCAGCAGGATTGGTCGGCTGGAGACCCAGTACTTC. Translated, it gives CASRIGRLETQYF.